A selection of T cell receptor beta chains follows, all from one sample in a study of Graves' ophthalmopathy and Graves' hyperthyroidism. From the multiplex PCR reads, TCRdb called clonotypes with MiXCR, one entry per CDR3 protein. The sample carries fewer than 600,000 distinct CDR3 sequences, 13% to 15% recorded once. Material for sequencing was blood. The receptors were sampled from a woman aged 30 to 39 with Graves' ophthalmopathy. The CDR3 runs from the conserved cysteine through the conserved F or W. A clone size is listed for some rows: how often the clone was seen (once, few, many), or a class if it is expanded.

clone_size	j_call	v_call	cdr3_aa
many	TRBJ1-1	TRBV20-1	CSARGDTDTEAFF
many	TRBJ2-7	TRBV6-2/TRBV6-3	CASREWGSSSYEQYF
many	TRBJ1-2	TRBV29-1	CSATRDSVDGYTF
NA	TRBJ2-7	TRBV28	CASSFVGGPVYEQYF
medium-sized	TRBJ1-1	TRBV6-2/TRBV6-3	CASRLDRRAEAFF
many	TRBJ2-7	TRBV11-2	CASSLGDWPRATYEQYF
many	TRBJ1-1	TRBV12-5	CASGLGTEAFF
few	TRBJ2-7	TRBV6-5	CASSWGHRGEQYF
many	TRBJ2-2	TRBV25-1	CASSGYPLAGVTGELFF
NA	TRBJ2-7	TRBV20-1	CSATESYEQYF
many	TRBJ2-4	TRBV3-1	CASSNHGQTIAKNIQYF
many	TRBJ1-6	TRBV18	CASSPTGTSYNSPLHF
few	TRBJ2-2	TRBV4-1	CASSLKGQADGELFF
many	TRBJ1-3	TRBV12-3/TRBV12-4	CASSLRQNSGNTIYF
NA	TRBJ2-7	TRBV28	CASSSGQGREQYF
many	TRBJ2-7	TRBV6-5	CASSYPPGADPEQYF
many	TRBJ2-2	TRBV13	CASTGGGGGDTGELFF
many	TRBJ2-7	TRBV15	CATSTDREPYEQYF
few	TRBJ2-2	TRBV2	CASRREGHGELFF
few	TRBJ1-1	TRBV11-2	CASSLELNTEACF
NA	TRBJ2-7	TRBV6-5	CASSSHRGQGDGEQYF
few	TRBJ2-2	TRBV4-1	CASSQGTGLAGGRTGELFF
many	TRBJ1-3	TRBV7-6	CASSLGQEGNTIYF
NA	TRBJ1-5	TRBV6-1	CASSDWSQSNQPQHF
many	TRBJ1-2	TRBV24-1	CATSDLLTGGYTF